This T cell receptor beta chain originates from a study of blood T cell repertoires in COVID-19. Study background: The study drew acute and convalescent COVID-19 samples from the United States, Italy and Spain.

V was cut by 1 base and J by 8 bases, with 12 bases left in between. This CDR3 comprises 14 residues. Germline V gene sequence: CDR1 SGHVS, CDR2 FQNEAQ. The assay was immunoSEQ multiplex PCR, and TCRdb's table has in-frame clones only and misses some. The sample has under 500,000 clones, about 85% seen once; the top ten hold around 1.8%. In terms of age and location, participants ranged from about 18 to 95 years and lived in 24 US areas. This TCR came from a woman between 18 and 29 years old with acute COVID-19. The chain joins TRBV7-8 to TRBJ2-1, with TRBD2 as a possible D gene (6 bases). Sequencing was carried out using PBMCs or T cells enriched from blood (not recorded which). CDR3 bases: TGTGCCAGCAGCTTAGGTGCGGGGTCGCATGAGCAGTTCTTC. Translating gives CASSLGAGSHEQFF.